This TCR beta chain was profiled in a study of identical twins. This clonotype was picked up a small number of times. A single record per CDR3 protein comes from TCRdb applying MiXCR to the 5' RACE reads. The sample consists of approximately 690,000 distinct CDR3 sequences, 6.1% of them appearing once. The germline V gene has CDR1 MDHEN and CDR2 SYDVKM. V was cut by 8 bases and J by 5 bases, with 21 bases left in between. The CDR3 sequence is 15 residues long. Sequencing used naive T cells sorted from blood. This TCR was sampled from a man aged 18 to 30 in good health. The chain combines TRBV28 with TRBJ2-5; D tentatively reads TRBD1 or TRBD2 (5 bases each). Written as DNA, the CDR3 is TGTGCCAGCGGCGGGCAGGGTCGGGCAAGCGAGACCCAGTACTTC. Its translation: CASGGQGRASETQYF.